This paragraph covers one TCR beta chain sequence. The data were obtained in a study of blood T cell repertoires in COVID-19. About the research overall: Nucleic acid was either cDNA or gDNA, and it came from T cells, B-cell-depleted T cells, or PBMCs.

Germline-derived CDR1 and CDR2 are MDHEN and SYDVKM. V lost 6 bases to trimming and J lost 3 bases, with 15 bases between them. The CDR3 is 15 residues long. How the authors handled the data: Amplification from reference gene primers served as the basis for estimated nucleated cell counts. The data were produced by immunoSEQ multiplex PCR, yet TCRdb's version contains in-frame clones alone and is incomplete. That table furnishes V, J and clone size, whereas the DNA furnished D and trimming. This table holds approximately 110,000 clones, 85% found once. In Seattle, patients joined the study during active infection and were tracked longitudinally.

The sequenced sample was peripheral blood. The origin of this receptor is an elderly woman with COVID-19, enrolled during active disease. The chain is built from TRBV28 and TRBJ1-5; the D gene is possibly TRBD1 (5 bases). This CDR3 is CASRLRVGINQPQHF. The CDR3 coding sequence is TGTGCCAGCAGACTCAGGGTAGGGATCAATCAGCCCCAGCATTTT.